The entry below describes one T cell receptor beta chain. This clone was detected a few times. Since a far larger clone is one base different, this is likely a read error. The sample contains more than one DNA sequence encoding this CDR3. The data are from a study of blood T cell repertoires in acute mononucleosis (TCRdb year 2020). Turning to the overall study: To capture the memory response, convalescent samples were obtained between 5 and 8 months after the acute presentation. The mean blood EBV load was 3.5 to 4 log10 genome copies per million B cells in acute infection and 2.5 to 3 at convalescence. The full study reports these points: Only a few donors were included in the cohort, so group averages were based on very few individuals. The low acute-to-convalescent clonotype overlap might be partly explained by sampling error, because only a fraction of each donor's blood was analyzed. Both chains seemed to play a part in GLC-BM selection, with public TCRbeta motifs on BV14-BJ2 and BV20-BJ1 appearing together with a TCRalpha motif on AV5-AJ31. Persistence into convalescence was observed for only around 9% of unique acute clonotypes, yet most of the response was made up by these persisting clonotypes, and the remaining acute clonotypes were seemingly replaced by new diverse de novo clonotypes.

The CDR3 holds 16 amino acids from the cysteine to the phenylalanine. The sequence is cut down to CDR3 DNA, 48 bases in frame from base 1. As encoded in the germline V gene, CDR1 is SGHTA while CDR2 is FQGTGA. V trim: 5 bases; J trim: 5 bases; unmatched bases: 10. The sample's time point, from its label and the paper: convalescence about 6 months (5-8 months) after acute presentation (visit 7). CD8 T cell responses to two immunodominant EBV epitopes, BRLF1 109 (YVL-BR) and BMLF1 280 (GLC-BM), were tracked in the study over primary infection. Primary EBV infection was indicated by a positive serum heterophile antibody test and EBV viral capsid antigen-specific IgM. Magnetic positive selection (MACS) was first used to enrich total CD8 T cells from PBMCs. A FACSAria III was used to sort live CD3+ CD8+ tetramer+ cells to over 95% purity. A PE-conjugated tetramer loaded with the BMLF1 280-288 peptide was used for cell sorting. Directly ex vivo after tetramer sorting, the TCR repertoires of EBV epitope-specific CD8 T cells were deep-sequenced at acute infection and at convalescence. Donors were a few people aged about 18 to 30 with clinical acute infectious mononucleosis and laboratory evidence of primary EBV infection. Heparinized peripheral blood was drawn at clinical presentation with mononucleosis symptoms and again about 6 months later. Ficoll-Paque density gradient centrifugation was used to isolate PBMCs.

For TCR profiling, total RNA from no fewer than 9,500 sorted tetramer+ CD8 T cells was reverse transcribed into cDNA. CDR3 regions were PCR-amplified with primers annealing to V and J regions, and unique molecular identifiers were added to track templates. The immunoSEQ platform, including its sequencing and error-correction standards, was used to profile TCRalpha and TCRbeta chains. Under the source paper's analysis protocol: Clonal copy numbers were corrected for sequencing and PCR errors, and IMGT conventions were followed to define CDR3s. Analysis was limited to productive rearrangements and used immunoSEQ Analyzer versions 2.0 and 3.0, and gene-pairing frequencies were further processed in Microsoft Excel. Circos plots were used to display V-J pairings, and MEME together with a custom motifSearch program was used to find CDR3 motifs. The OLGA algorithm was used to calculate the probability of generation of TCR sequences. Clonotypes seen at both visits were called persistent; those seen only acutely were nonpersistent; those seen only at convalescence were de novo. A public TCR was defined as an amino acid clonotype used by more than one donor. In its TCRdb copy, this immuneACCESS table keeps in-frame sequences only and misses some clones. Where compared with another copy, unresolved V genes explain less than half of these, and the others have no known cause. V and J calls and clone size are those listed in that table; D and trimming were worked out from the DNA. Recorded for this sample are around 2,700 clones; around 25% of them occurred a single time. Of the sample, around half is held by the ten largest clones.

The sequence was obtained from a woman under 30 with infectious mononucleosis caused by EBV. This chain is built from TRBV7-3 and TRBJ1-5, and 9 junctional nucleotides match TRBD1. This specimen was EBV GLC epitope tetramer+ CD8+ T cells sorted from PBMCs, taken during convalescence from infectious mononucleosis. What the cell subset or site label conveys for this sample: CD8 T cells binding tetramer with EBV BMLF1 280-288 peptide (GLC-BM). The CDR3 protein is CASSQDPRDRDQPQHF. The DNA sequence is TGTGCCAGCAGCCAAGATCCCCGGGACAGGGATCAGCCCCAGCATTTT.